What follows describes a single TCR beta chain. Its antigen remains unknown. Profiled with immunoSEQ multiplex PCR; TCRdb holds only in-frame clones, not every one. The table records 120,000 or so clones, roughly nine tenths of them present only once. The data were taken from a study of T cell responses to AZD1222 COVID-19 vaccine. Across the study: Pooled together were second doses at about 4 or about 12 weeks. The study, taken as a whole, reports: Without day 14 samples, only post-peak T cell repertoires were studied. Only six or seven AZD1222 recipients were seropositive at baseline.

Germline trimming cut 0 bases from V and 3 bases from J; bases unmatched to any gene: 8. This CDR3 contains 16 residues. CDR1 and CDR2 from the germline V gene are SGHRS and YFSETQ. The chain couples TRBV5-1 to TRBJ2-5; TRBD1 matches at 7 bases. This sequence was found in an adult in good health. This material consisted of peripheral blood, taken on day 0 of AZD1222 vaccination. This CDR3 is CASSLGGTALKETQYF. CDR3 DNA: TGCGCCAGCAGCTTGGGGGGGACAGCCCTGAAAGAGACCCAGTACTTC.